These 25 T cell receptor beta chains originate from one sample sequenced in a study of Ad26.COV2.S vaccination and SARS-CoV-2 variants. Documented treatment: roughly 20 received Ad26.COV2.S at low or high dose, single or two shots; about 5 received placebo; per-sample allocation not given. Sampling was performed 63 days after the first vaccine or placebo injection. The method was immunoSEQ multiplex PCR; TCRdb's version includes in-frame clones alone and lacks a portion of them. The top ten hold approximately 2.1% of the sample, which has about 320,000 clones, around four fifths seen once. Source: peripheral blood, taken in a trial of Ad26.COV2.S vaccine versus placebo. The receptors derive from a person between 18 and 59 years old who received the Ad26.COV2.S COVID-19 vaccine or a placebo.

The chain couples TRBV5-1 to TRBJ1-2; no clear D. In germline, CDR1 is SGHRS, CDR2 YFSETQ. The CDR3 loop spans 13 amino acids. Trimming cost V 0 bases and J 5 bases, with 8 bases left between them. The CDR3 bases are TGCGCCAGCAGCTTGGTGGCGGAGTATGGCTACACCTTC. Amino acid sequence: CASSLVAEYGYTF.

This chain links TRBV13 with TRBJ2-1; TRBD2 matches at 14 bases. Germline CDR1 is PRHDT and CDR2 is FYEKMQ (reference sequence). V lost 5 bases and J lost 1; bases outside the gene matches: 7. The CDR3 runs to 18 residues. The DNA for the CDR3 is TGTGCCAGCAGCACCGGGACTAGCGGGGGACCTTCCTACAATGAGCAGTTCTTC. Encoded protein: CASSTGTSGGPSYNEQFF.

The J gene is TRBJ2-3, the V gene TRBV6-6, with D tentatively TRBD2 (6 bases). Between the trimmed V and J ends, which lost 8 bases and 6 bases, there was a span of 18 bases. The CDR3 sequence is 14 residues long. Germline CDR1 reads MNHNY; CDR2 reads SVGAGI (reference sequence). This chain's CDR3 is CASGLSGRGDTQYF. The CDR3 DNA is TGTGCCAGCGGGTTATCAGGCCGGGGGGATACGCAGTATTTT.

This chain uses TRBV28 with TRBJ2-5; 11 nucleotides line up with TRBD2. The CDR3 spans 17 residues. The germline V gene has CDR1 MDHEN and CDR2 SYDVKM. With 6 bases clipped from V and 6 bases from J, the junction kept 15 bases outside the gene matches. The CDR3 loop is CASRKSLSGGALKTQYF. Here the CDR3 DNA reads TGTGCCAGCAGAAAATCACTTAGCGGGGGGGCCTTGAAGACCCAGTACTTC.

The chain carries TRBV7-3 and TRBJ2-1; D ambiguous. Germline CDR1 SGHTA, CDR2 FQGTGA. Trimming removed 1 base at V and 7 bases at J, with 11 bases between. The CDR3 contains 14 residues. CDR3 in amino acids: CASSLNFNSNEQFF. CDR3 sequence (DNA): TGTGCCAGCAGCTTAAACTTTAACAGTAATGAGCAGTTCTTC.

In this sample, this clone turned up once. In DNA, the CDR3 is TGTGCCAGCAGCCAACCTGACGGATCCTACGAGCAGTACTTC. Its protein is CASSQPDGSYEQYF. The chain couples TRBV5-4 to TRBJ2-7; no clear D. The V and J ends lost 4 bases and 1 base respectively, with 12 bases between them. The CDR3 length is 14 residues. Germline-derived CDR1 and CDR2 are SGHNT and YYREEE (reference sequence).

This clone was found once. The chain recombines TRBV20-1 with TRBJ1-1; 9 bases fit TRBD1. Trimming cost V 6 bases and J 10 bases; bases outside gene matches: 3. This CDR3 region has 10 residues. Germline assignment: CDR1 DFQATT and CDR2 SNEGSKA (reference sequence). Here the CDR3 reads CSAGDRAAFF. In nucleotides, the CDR3 is TGCAGTGCAGGGGACAGGGCAGCTTTCTTT.

The V gene is TRBV20-1, the J gene TRBJ1-1, with TRBD1 matching 9 bases. The CDR3 is 13 amino acids. J lost 11 bases, V lost 3 bases, and 10 bases had no gene match. CDR1 is DFQATT, CDR2 SNEGSKA, per germline (reference sequence). CDR3 amino acids: CSASDQQGAGAFF. The CDR3 bases are TGCAGTGCTAGTGACCAACAGGGGGCTGGGGCTTTCTTT.

The rearrangement uses TRBV7-9 and TRBJ2-1, with TRBD1 matching 7 bases. Germline V gene lookup returns CDR1 SEHNR and CDR2 FQNEAQ (reference sequence). CDR3 size: 16 residues. The V gene end was trimmed by 4 bases and the J gene end by 5 bases; junction bases not matched to a gene: 11. CDR3 bases: TGTGCCAGCAGCTACCCCTCCGGGACAGTAGACAATGAGCAGTTCTTC. It codes for CASSYPSGTVDNEQFF.

The chain is built from TRBV4-1 and TRBJ2-4, with D possibly matching TRBD1 (6 bases). The germline CDR1 and CDR2 sequences are MGHRA and YSYEKL. V was trimmed by 4 bases and J by 3 bases, leaving 16 bases between them. The CDR3 loop spans 16 amino acids. The CDR3 region is CASSPYRDAGKNIQYF. CDR3 bases: TGCGCCAGCAGCCCATACAGGGACGCCGGCAAAAACATTCAGTACTTC.

The chain links TRBV9 to TRBJ2-7; the D gene is possibly TRBD2 (5 bases). The CDR3 runs 14 residues. V was cut by 3 bases and J by 0 bases, with 10 bases left in between. Looked up from germline, CDR1 is SGDLS and CDR2 is YYNGEE. For the CDR3, the DNA is TGTGCCAGCAGCGGGCGGGCGAGCTCCTACGAGCAGTACTTC. Protein: CASSGRASSYEQYF.

The CDR3 nucleotides read TGTGCCAGCAGACCGACACTAAGTAATTCACCCCTCCACTTT. The encoded protein is CASRPTLSNSPLHF. The J gene is TRBJ1-6, the V gene TRBV6-5; no definite D call. V lost 6 bases and J 6 bases, leaving 12 bases between the germline ends. The CDR3 runs to 14 residues. Germline values: CDR1 MNHEY, CDR2 SVGAGI.

This clone appeared a single time. The rearrangement links TRBV30 to TRBJ2-7; no firm D call. Germline V gives CDR1 GTSNPN, CDR2 SVGIG (reference sequence). V was cut by 2 bases and J by 3 bases, with 11 bases left in between. This CDR3 contains 13 residues. The CDR3 region has the DNA TGTGCCTGGAGTTTACTCCCGAGCTACGAGCAGTACTTC. This sequence encodes CAWSLLPSYEQYF.

DNA for the CDR3: TGTGCCAGCAGCCCCGGACACGCCTACGACGAGCAGTACTTC. This gives the protein CASSPGHAYDEQYF. The chain employs TRBV11-2 and TRBJ2-7; perhaps TRBD1 as D (5 bases). The CDR3 loop spans 14 amino acids. Germline-derived CDR1 and CDR2 are SGHAT and FQNNGV. Deletions cut 5 bases from V and 5 bases from J, with 16 bases between.

The chain carries TRBV27 and TRBJ2-5, with TRBD1 matching over 7 bases. The CDR3 is made up of 14 amino acids. J gave up 5 bases and V 5 bases, and 8 bases lay outside the gene matches. Germline assignment: CDR1 MNHEY and CDR2 SMNVEV (reference sequence). CDR3 sequence: CASSQNRGGETQYF. The CDR3 DNA follows: TGTGCCAGCAGTCAGAACAGGGGCGGCGAGACCCAGTACTTC.

V is TRBV5-1 and J is TRBJ2-5, with TRBD1 identical over 7 bases. CDR3 length: 13 residues. V was clipped by 4 bases and J by 3 bases; unmatched bases: 3. Germline CDR1 SGHRS, CDR2 YFSETQ. DNA of the CDR3: TGCGCCAGCAGCCGAGGGGGCGAAGAGACCCAGTACTTC. It specifies CASSRGGEETQYF.

The chain uses TRBV5-5 and TRBJ2-4; tentative D call: TRBD1 (5 bases). The V and J ends lost 3 bases and 4 bases respectively, with 29 bases between them. The CDR3 is 20 residues long. Per the germline V gene, CDR1 is SGHKS and CDR2 is YYEKEE (reference sequence). In DNA, the CDR3 is TGTGCCAGCAGCTGGCGCACCGAGCTTCGACAGCCACCCCGGAAAAACATTCAGTACTTC. It specifies CASSWRTELRQPPRKNIQYF.

The chain links TRBV28 to TRBJ1-5; D gene unclear. This CDR3 has 13 amino acids. V lost 3 bases and J lost 10, with 13 bases in between. Per the germline V gene, CDR1 is MDHEN and CDR2 is SYDVKM. CDR3 region: CASSFSLASPQHF. CDR3 bases: TGTGCCAGCAGTTTTAGCCTAGCCAGTCCCCAGCATTTT.

The V call is TRBV28, the J call TRBJ2-1, with 7 bases matching TRBD1. The CDR3 loop spans 13 amino acids. With 6 bases clipped from V and 4 bases from J, the junction kept 3 bases outside the gene matches. Looked up from germline, CDR1 is MDHEN and CDR2 is SYDVKM. CDR3 protein: CASRGGLYNEQFF. The CDR3 DNA sequence: TGTGCCAGCAGAGGGGGCCTTTACAATGAGCAGTTCTTC. Full variable domain (missing parts from reference TRBV28 and TRBJ2-1): DVKVTQSSRYLVKRTGEKVFLECVQDMDHENMFWYRQDPGLGLRLIYFSYDVKMKEKGDIPEGYSVSREKKERFSLILESASTNQTSMYLCASRGGLYNEQFFGPGTRLTVL.

The chain recombines TRBV7-9 with TRBJ2-7, with D possibly being TRBD2 (5 bases). Germline CDR1 is SEHNR and CDR2 is FQNEAQ (reference sequence). This CDR3 spans 14 amino acids. V lost 4 bases and J lost 9, with 19 bases in between. The CDR3 DNA follows: TGTGCCAGCAGCTCCCTAGCTCACGGCCTTAGGCAGTACTTC. Its translation: CASSSLAHGLRQYF. Using reference TRBV7-9 and TRBJ2-7 for the parts outside the CDR3, the full variable domain is DTGVSQNPRHKITKRGQNVTFRCDPISEHNRLYWYRQTLGQGPEFLTYFQNEAQLEKSRLLSDRFSAERPKGSFSTLEIQRTEQGDSAMYLCASSSLAHGLRQYFGPGTRLTVT.

The rearrangement joins TRBV18 to TRBJ2-7; 10 bases agree with TRBD2. Germline-derived CDR1 and CDR2 are KGHSH and LQKENI. With V trimmed by 1 base and J by 4 bases, 4 bases remained unmatched. The CDR3 extends over 15 amino acids. DNA of the CDR3: TGTGCCAGCTCACCACTAAGCGGGGGGGCGTACGAGCAGTACTTC. Amino acids: CASSPLSGGAYEQYF. The full variable domain, with the rest looked up from reference TRBV18 and TRBJ2-7, is NAGVMQNPRHLVRRRGQEARLRCSPMKGHSHVYWYRQLPEEGLKFMVYLQKENIIDESGMPKERFSAEFPKEGPSILRIQQVVRGDSAAYFCASSPLSGGAYEQYFGPGTRLTVT.

As regards this clone: The junction shows a germline mismatch at one end, possibly a read error. J is TRBJ1-4 and V is TRBV11-2, with D perhaps TRBD1 (5 bases). Germline V gives CDR1 SGHAT, CDR2 FQNNGV. This CDR3 spans 15 amino acids. The chain's CDR3 is CASSLDSVRNEKLFF. Here the CDR3 DNA reads TGTGCCAGCAGCCTAGACAGCGTGCGAAATGAAAAACTGTTTTTT. The full variable domain, rest sourced from reference TRBV11-2 and TRBJ1-4, is EAGVAQSPRYKIIEKRQSVAFWCNPISGHATLYWYQQILGQGPKLLIQFQNNGVVDDSQLPKDRFSAERLKGVDSTLKIQPAKLEDSAVYLCASSLDSVRNEKLFFGSGTQLSVL.

The gene calls are TRBV9 and TRBJ1-2; unclear D gene. CDR1 is SGDLS and CDR2 is YYNGEE in the germline V gene. The V gene lost 3 bases and the J gene lost 1 base, with 7 bases spanning the gap. The CDR3 consists of 13 residues. In DNA, the CDR3 is TGTGCCAGCAGCGACAGCTTTAACTATGGCTACACCTTC. It translates to CASSDSFNYGYTF.

In its sample, this clone was seen once. Written as DNA, the CDR3 is TGTGCCAGCAGCGGAACAGGGAGGGTATTCTCTGGAAACACCATATATTTT. Protein sequence: CASSGTGRVFSGNTIYF. This rearrangement joins TRBV9 to TRBJ1-3; possible D gene TRBD1, 6 bases. This CDR3 region has 17 residues. Germline V gene lookup returns CDR1 SGDLS and CDR2 YYNGEE. V gave up 3 bases and J gave up 0 bases, with 16 bases separating them.

The gene calls are TRBV27 and TRBJ1-6; perhaps TRBD1 as D (5 bases). Trimming stripped 6 bases from V and 7 bases from J, with 13 bases between. The CDR3 has 14 amino acids. In germline, CDR1 is MNHEY, CDR2 SMNVEV (reference sequence). Written as DNA, the CDR3 is TGTGCCAGCAGCTCAGGGAGGACGAATTCACCCCTCCACTTT. As protein: CASSSGRTNSPLHF.